The text below deals with one TCR beta chain. Its antigen is unidentified. Profiling relied on immunoSEQ multiplex PCR, and the TCRdb table lists in-frame clones only, not all of them. The sample consists of fewer than 7,500 clones, 65% to 90% of them appearing once. Documented time point: 2015-2016 season, pre-vaccination. Per time point, about 40-110 mL of blood was sampled. Non-naive CD4+CXCR5+PD-1+ cTfh were sorted into ICOS+CD38+ and ICOS-CD38- fractions. CDR3 size: 12 residues. Trimming shortened V by 6 bases and J by 5 bases, and 8 bases separated the two germline ends. Germline V CDR1 and CDR2: MNHNS, SASEGT. The data were obtained in a study of follicular helper T cells after annual influenza vaccination. Across the whole study: Some donors were sampled over the 2013-2014, 2014-2015 and 2015-2016 vaccinations.

Study-wide results and caveats: Day 7 ICOS+CD38+ clones were most often found later in ICOS-CD38- cTfh cells.

The V call is TRBV6-1, the J call TRBJ1-5, with a tentative D call TRBD1 (6 bases). The source is an adult who received the influenza vaccine. Sequencing used CXCR5+ CD38- circulating T follicular helper cells from blood, obtained on the day of influenza vaccination. The subset: circulating Tfh, non-naive CD4+CXCR5+PD-1+ (ICOS+CD38+ or ICOS-CD38-). The CDR3: CASRSGDQPQHF. CDR3 DNA: TGTGCCAGCAGGTCAGGGGATCAGCCCCAGCATTTT.